The 13 T cell receptor beta chains in this list originate from one sample, sequenced in a study of blood T cell repertoires in COVID-19. Clones were sequenced by immunoSEQ multiplex PCR, and TCRdb holds only the in-frame ones, with some missing. The profile shows approximately 270,000 clones, about four fifths of them singletons. The sample comprised peripheral blood. These receptors came from a man aged 80 or over with acute or convalescent COVID-19.

The chain is built from TRBV28 and TRBJ2-7, with TRBD2 identical over 7 bases. The V segment lost 7 bases and the J segment 4 bases; nucleotides outside the gene matches: 7. The CDR3 is 13 amino acids. The germline CDR1 and CDR2 sequences are MDHEN and SYDVKM. DNA for the CDR3: TGTGCCAGCAAGGAGCGGGGAGGATACGAGCAGTACTTC. Its translation: CASKERGGYEQYF.

The V gene is TRBV13, the J gene TRBJ2-7; TRBD2 matches at 7 bases. Looked up from germline, CDR1 is PRHDT and CDR2 is FYEKMQ (reference sequence). The CDR3 extends over 16 amino acids. V was pared by 5 bases and J by 2 bases, with 12 bases of the junction left unmatched. The chain's CDR3 is CASSTRALADPYEQYF. The CDR3 DNA reads TGTGCCAGCAGCACCCGGGCCCTAGCGGACCCCTACGAGCAGTACTTC.

The V call is TRBV9, the J call TRBJ1-3; D remains unclear. This CDR3 comprises 12 residues. The germline V and J ends were trimmed by 4 bases and 4 bases, with 6 bases remaining between them. Germline CDR1 and CDR2: SGDLS and YYNGEE. The CDR3: CASSPQGNTIYF. DNA for the CDR3: TGTGCCAGCAGCCCCCAGGGAAACACCATATATTTT.

This clone was seen once. The chain couples TRBV6-5 to TRBJ1-2; no reliable D call. V was shortened by 6 bases and J by 6 bases, with 8 bases between the two germline ends. The CDR3 has 11 amino acids. Germline assignment: CDR1 MNHEY and CDR2 SVGAGI. CDR3 sequence: CASSRTDGYTF. DNA of the CDR3: TGTGCCAGCAGCCGGACTGATGGCTACACCTTC.

V usage is TRBV30 and J usage is TRBJ1-3; weak D call: TRBD1 (5 bases). Deletions cut 3 bases from V and 5 bases from J, with 14 bases between. Germline V gene sequence: CDR1 GTSNPN, CDR2 SVGIG (reference sequence). The CDR3 has 14 residues. The CDR3 loop reads CAWRSSGARNTIYF. CDR3 bases: TGTGCCTGGAGGTCAAGTGGGGCTCGAAACACCATATATTTT.

This clone was picked up a small number of times. This chain joins TRBV19 and TRBJ2-5, with a tentative D call TRBD1 (6 bases). This CDR3 region has 14 residues. V was cut by 5 bases and J by 5 bases, with 15 bases left in between. CDR1 is LNHDA and CDR2 is SQIVND in the germline V gene (reference sequence). CDR3 in DNA: TGTGCCAGTAGTGGTGGGCAGGGGTTGGAGACCCAGTACTTC. Translated: CASSGGQGLETQYF. The whole variable domain, filled in from reference TRBV19 and TRBJ2-5, reads DGGITQSPKYLFRKEGQNVTLSCEQNLNHDAMYWYRQDPGQGLRLIYYSQIVNDFQKGDIAEGYSVSREKKESFPLTVTSAQKNPTAFYLCASSGGQGLETQYFGPGTRLLVL.

The chain's CDR3 is CSVERTGGGEQYF. The DNA of the CDR3 is TGCAGCGTTGAAAGGACAGGGGGCGGTGAGCAGTACTTC. The chain employs TRBV29-1 and TRBJ2-7, with 11 positions matching TRBD1. This CDR3 has 13 residues. The ends lost 2 bases at V and 7 bases at J; junction bases unmatched: 4. CDR1 and CDR2 from the germline V gene are SQVTM and ANQGSEA.

The CDR3 protein is CASSLSGTVFNSPLHF. CDR3 coding DNA: TGTGCCAGCAGCCTATCCGGGACAGTCTTTAATTCACCCCTCCACTTT. The genes are TRBV7-9 and TRBJ1-6; 7 bases match TRBD1. This CDR3 region has 16 residues. The ends lost 5 bases at V and 6 bases at J; junction bases unmatched: 10. The V gene's germline CDR1 is SEHNR and CDR2 FQNEAQ (reference sequence).

The chain employs TRBV13 and TRBJ2-2; D is possibly TRBD2 (6 bases). The CDR3 runs 15 residues. The V end was cut by 5 bases, the J end by 4 bases, with 14 bases between. From germline, CDR1 is PRHDT and CDR2 FYEKMQ (reference sequence). CDR3 residues: CASSRRRRGTGELFF. The CDR3 bases are TGTGCCAGCAGCCGGCGGCGGAGGGGCACCGGGGAGCTGTTTTTT.

Regarding this clone: The sample carries other DNA sequences with the same CDR3. This chain joins TRBV5-1 and TRBJ2-7, with 7 bases identical to TRBD1. With 3 bases clipped from V and 2 bases from J, the junction kept 5 bases outside the gene matches. The CDR3 runs 14 residues. Looked up from germline, CDR1 is SGHRS and CDR2 is YFSETQ. The CDR3 DNA is TGCGCCAGCAGCTCAACAGGGGTACCCTACGAGCAGTACTTC. Translation: CASSSTGVPYEQYF.

V usage is TRBV7-3 and J usage is TRBJ2-5, with 11 bases identical to TRBD2. The CDR3 extends over 16 amino acids. After removal of 5 bases from V and 1 base from J, the junction contained 6 bases not matched to a gene. Germline assignment: CDR1 SGHTA and CDR2 FQGTGA. CDR3 sequence (DNA): TGTGCCAGCAGCCCCGGTAGCGGGAGGGCCCAAGAGACCCAGTACTTC. Translation: CASSPGSGRAQETQYF.

DNA of the CDR3: TGTGCCAGCAGTTTTTCCGGGACAGGGAATGAAAAACTGTTTTTT. This gives the protein CASSFSGTGNEKLFF. The V and J genes are TRBV28 and TRBJ1-4, with 9 bases fitting TRBD1. The germline CDR1 and CDR2 sequences are MDHEN and SYDVKM. The CDR3 runs 15 residues. After removal of 3 bases from V and 5 bases from J, the junction contained 4 bases not matched to a gene.

The chain has TRBV7-3 and TRBJ2-1; tentatively, D is TRBD1 (6 bases). Per germline, CDR1 SGHTA and CDR2 FQGTGA. The V gene lost 6 bases and the J gene lost 9 bases, with 9 bases spanning the gap. This CDR3 spans 11 amino acids. Here the CDR3 reads CASSIGGEQFF. The CDR3, as DNA: TGTGCCAGCAGTATAGGGGGTGAGCAGTTCTTC.